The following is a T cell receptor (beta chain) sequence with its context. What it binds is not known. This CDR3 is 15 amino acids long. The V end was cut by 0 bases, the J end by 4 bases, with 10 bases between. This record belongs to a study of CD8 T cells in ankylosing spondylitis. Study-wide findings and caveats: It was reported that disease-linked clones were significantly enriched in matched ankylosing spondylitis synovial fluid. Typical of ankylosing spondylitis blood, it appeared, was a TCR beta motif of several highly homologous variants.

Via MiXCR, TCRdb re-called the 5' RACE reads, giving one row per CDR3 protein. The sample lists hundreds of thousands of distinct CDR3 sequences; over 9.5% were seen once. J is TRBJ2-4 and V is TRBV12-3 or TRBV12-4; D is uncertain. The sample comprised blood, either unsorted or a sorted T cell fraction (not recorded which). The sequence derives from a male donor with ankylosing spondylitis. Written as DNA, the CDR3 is TGTGCCAGCAGTTTAGCGCGGTATAGAAAAAACATTCAGTACTTC. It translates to CASSLARYRKNIQYF.